This TCR beta chain came from a study of technical replicates of blood from several donors. Clones were sequenced by immunoSEQ multiplex PCR, and TCRdb holds only the in-frame ones, with some missing. The sample lists some 64,000 clones, about 90% occurring once. This CDR3 is 17 amino acids long. Germline V gene lookup returns CDR1 SGHDT and CDR2 YYEEEE. The J segment lost 1 base and the V segment lost 1 base, leaving 8 bases of the junction unmatched. This receptor was identified in a human donor in good health. Some clones in this sample may be carry-over from other donors' samples. The chain carries TRBV5-6 and TRBJ2-1; 7 bases are shared with TRBD2. Sequenced sample: PBMCs. The CDR3 DNA follows: TGTGCCAGCAGCTTGTTAGGGGTGCGGGGGTCCTACAATGAGCAGTTCTTC. This sequence encodes CASSLLGVRGSYNEQFF.